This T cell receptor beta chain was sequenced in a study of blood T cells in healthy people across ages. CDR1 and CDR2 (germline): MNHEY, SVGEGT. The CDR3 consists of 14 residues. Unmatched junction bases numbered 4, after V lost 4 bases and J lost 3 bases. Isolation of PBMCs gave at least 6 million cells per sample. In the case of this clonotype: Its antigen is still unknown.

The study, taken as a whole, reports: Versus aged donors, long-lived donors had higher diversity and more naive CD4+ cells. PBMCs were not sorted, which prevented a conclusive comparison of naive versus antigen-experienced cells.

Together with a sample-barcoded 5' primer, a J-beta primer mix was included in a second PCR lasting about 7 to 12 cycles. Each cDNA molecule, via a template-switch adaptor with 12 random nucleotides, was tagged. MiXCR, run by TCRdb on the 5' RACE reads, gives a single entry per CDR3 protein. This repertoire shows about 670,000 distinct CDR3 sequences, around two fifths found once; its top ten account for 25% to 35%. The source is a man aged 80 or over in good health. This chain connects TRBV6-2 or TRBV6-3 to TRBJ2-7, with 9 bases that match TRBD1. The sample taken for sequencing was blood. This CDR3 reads CASSWGQGLYEQYF. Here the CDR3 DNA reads TGTGCCAGCAGTTGGGGACAGGGCCTCTACGAGCAGTACTTC.